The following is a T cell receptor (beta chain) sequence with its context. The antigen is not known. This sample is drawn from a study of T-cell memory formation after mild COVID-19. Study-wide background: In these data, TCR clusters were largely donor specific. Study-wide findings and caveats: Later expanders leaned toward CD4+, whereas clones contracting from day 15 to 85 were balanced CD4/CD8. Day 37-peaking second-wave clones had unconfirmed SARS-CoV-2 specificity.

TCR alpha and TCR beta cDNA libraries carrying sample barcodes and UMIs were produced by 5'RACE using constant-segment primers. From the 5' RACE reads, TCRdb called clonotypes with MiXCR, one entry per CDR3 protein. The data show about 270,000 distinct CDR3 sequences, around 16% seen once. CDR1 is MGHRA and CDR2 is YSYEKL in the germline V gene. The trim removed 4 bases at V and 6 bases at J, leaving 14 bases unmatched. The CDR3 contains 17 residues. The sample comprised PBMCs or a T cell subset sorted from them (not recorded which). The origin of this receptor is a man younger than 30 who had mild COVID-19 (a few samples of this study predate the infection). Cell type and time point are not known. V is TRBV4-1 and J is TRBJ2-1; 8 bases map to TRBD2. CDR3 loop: CASSRGGIAGLGNEQFF. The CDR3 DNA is TGCGCCAGCAGCCGCGGGGGTATAGCGGGGCTAGGCAATGAGCAGTTCTTC.